This T cell receptor beta chain was recorded in a study of a mutant IDH1 vaccine in newly diagnosed glioma. The time point was: week 11, during vaccination. Vaccinated patients received 300 ug of mutant IDH1 20-mer peptide per dose, with topical imiquimod. Assay: immunoSEQ multiplex PCR; the TCRdb copy retains only in-frame clones and omits some. The sample includes about 32,000 clones, roughly 78% seen only once; the top ten take roughly 22%. From germline, CDR1 is SGDLS and CDR2 YYNGEE. Trimming shortened V by 0 bases and J by 0 bases, and 9 bases separated the two germline ends. The CDR3 is 15 residues long. Points on this clone: Its matching antigen is unknown.

The receptor's source is a man aged 30 to 39 with glioma. The chain employs TRBV9 and TRBJ1-1; no clear D. The specimen comprised PBMCs, sampled from a glioma patient whose treatment included an IDH1 peptide vaccine. Here the CDR3 reads CASSVGMGLNTEAFF. CDR3 coding DNA: TGTGCCAGCAGCGTAGGGATGGGCTTGAACACTGAAGCTTTCTTT.